The clone carrying this T cell receptor (beta chain) was observed a few times. Germline V lookup: CDR1 MNHEY, CDR2 SMNVEV (reference sequence). The CDR3 covers 15 residues. V lost 0 bases, J lost 2 bases, and 8 bases lay in between. These data belong to a study of blood T cells in healthy people across ages. With a J-beta primer mix and a sample-barcoded 5' primer, a second PCR ran about 6 to 11 cycles. MiXCR, applied by TCRdb to the 5' RACE reads, yields one record per CDR3 protein. The sample contains approximately 1.5 million distinct CDR3 sequences, 35% to 45% of which appear only once. The chain couples TRBV27 to TRBJ2-1; D is unresolved. The sequencing input was blood. The sequence was obtained from a woman between 18 and 29 years old in good health. As DNA, the CDR3 is TGTGCCAGCAGTTTATCGGTTACACCCTACAATGAGCAGTTCTTC. Residues: CASSLSVTPYNEQFF.